The entry below gives a single T cell receptor beta chain sequence along with its context. No cognate antigen has been identified for it. The library was produced with 5' RACE. The input for every TCR library was roughly 3,200 ng of total RNA. For each sample, cDNA synthesis was carried out in eight separate reactions using SMARTScribe reverse transcriptase. During cDNA synthesis, unique molecular identifiers containing a 6-nucleotide sample barcode were introduced by template switching. TCRalpha and TCRbeta cDNA was amplified by two nested PCRs of around 16 and 10 cycles, with bead purification after each PCR. Before amplification, the cDNA was treated with uracil DNA-glycosylase and purified using the QIAquick PCR purification kit. The second PCR was the step at which Illumina TruSeq-compatible adapters and sample-specific barcodes were added. TapeStation and Qubit were used to check library quality and concentration, and 5 to 6 ng of each library went into the pool. Sequencing of pooled libraries was carried out on an Illumina HiSeq2500 single-index Rapid Run using 2 x 100 bp reads and custom sequencing primers. The paper's processing steps were these. MiGEC version 1.2.6 was used for UMI-based consensus assembly, which corrected PCR and sequencing errors. MiXCR version 2.1.1 was used to carry out V(D)J alignment, clonotype assembly and CDR3 extraction. Normalisation of gene usage, clonotype sharing and MAIT/NKT TCR abundance was achieved by analysing the top 1000, 10 000 and 20 000 clonotypes per sample. After downsampling to 27 000 UMIs, diversity was calculated as the inverse Simpson index using the vegan R package. Statistical testing used paired Mann-Whitney U tests on the discordant twin pairs and applied Benjamini-Hochberg correction for multiple testing. TCRdb reprocessed the reads, so every CDR3 protein sequence counts as one entry and DNA is not shown. For this entry, the V and J calls and clone size follow TCRdb and not the study's own pipeline. The sample has 190,000 or so distinct CDR3 sequences on record. 1.5% to 2% of the sample lies in the top ten.

From each donor, an approximately 2.5 ml peripheral blood sample was drawn into PAXgene tubes and stored at -80 degrees C. Without any T cell sorting, total RNA was extracted from whole blood using the PAXgene blood miRNA kit on an automated QIAcube. Peripheral blood from monozygotic twin pairs, either concordant or discordant for inflammatory bowel disease, underwent deep TCRalpha and TCRbeta repertoire profiling that used unique molecular barcoding. Smoking habits were recorded for all twin pairs, and each individual was classified as a current, former or never smoker. This specimen comes from a study of monozygotic twins with inflammatory bowel disease (dated by TCRdb to about 2019). Context from the whole study: A total of approximately 28 monozygotic twin pairs were included in the full study, comprising nine German pairs (four IBD-concordant, five IBD-discordant) and 19 IBD-discordant Danish pairs. Each individual had, on average, about 151 000 unique TCRalpha sequences and 181 000 unique TCRbeta sequences available for analysis. Within discordant pairs, disease-associated traits were sought mainly by comparing IBD patients with their genetically identical healthy co-twins.

The CDR3 sequence holds 15 residues, the cysteine and phenylalanine included. DNA was not recorded. CDR1 MNHNS and CDR2 SASEGT were looked up in the germline V gene. Overall study outcomes, separate from this receptor: The analysis was unable to tell apart different T cell subtypes. Repertoire similarity did not differ between concordant and discordant twins, possibly due to limited statistical power. IBD patients had lower TCRbeta repertoire diversity, measured by the inverse Simpson index, than their healthy co-twins. Compared with healthy twins, IBD patients had fewer clonotypes in common with other individuals, a difference most pronounced in patients showing signs of disease activity. Because patients received different immunosuppressive treatments, the repertoires may have picked up extra background noise and variability between individuals. The results gave no support for a single strong signal or clonotype linked to IBD.

This receptor chain uses TRBV6-1 and TRBJ2-2; absent DNA, TCRdb's TRBD2 call cannot be checked. This sequence originates from a human donor with ulcerative colitis or Crohn's disease, or a healthy co-twin of an affected twin (not recorded which). The sequencing input was blood. CDR3 reads: CATSTPVSNTGELFF.